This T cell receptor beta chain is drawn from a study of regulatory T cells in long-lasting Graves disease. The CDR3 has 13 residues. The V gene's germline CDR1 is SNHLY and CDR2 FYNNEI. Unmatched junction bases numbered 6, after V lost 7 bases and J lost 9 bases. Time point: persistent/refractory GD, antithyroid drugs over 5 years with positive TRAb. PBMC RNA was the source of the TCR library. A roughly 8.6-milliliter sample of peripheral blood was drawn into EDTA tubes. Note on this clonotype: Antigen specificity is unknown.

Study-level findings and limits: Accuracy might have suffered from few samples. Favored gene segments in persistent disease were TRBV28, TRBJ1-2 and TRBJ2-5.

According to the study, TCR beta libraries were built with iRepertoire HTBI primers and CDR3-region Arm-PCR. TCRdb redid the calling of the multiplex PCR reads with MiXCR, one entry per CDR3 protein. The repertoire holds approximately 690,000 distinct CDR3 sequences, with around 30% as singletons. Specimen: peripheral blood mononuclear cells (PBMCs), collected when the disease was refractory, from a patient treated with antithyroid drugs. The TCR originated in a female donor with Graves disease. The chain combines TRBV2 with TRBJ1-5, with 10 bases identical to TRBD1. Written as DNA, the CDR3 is TGTGCCAGCATACGGGACAGGGGTTGGCCCCAGCATTTT. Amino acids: CASIRDRGWPQHF.